Listed below are T cell receptor beta chains from one sample, sequenced in a study of multiple sclerosis patients with progressive multifocal leukoencephalopathy. The protocol was immunoSEQ multiplex PCR, while the TCRdb copy is restricted to in-frame clones and leaves out a portion. Of 25,000 to 35,000 clones listed, around 85% are singletons. The sequencing used PBMCs, collected from a patient treated with natalizumab. Receptor source: a woman aged 25 to 39 with progressive multifocal leukoencephalopathy. CDR3s include the opening cysteine and the closing phenylalanine or tryptophan. Fields, in order: J gene, V gene, D gene, clone size, CDR3 protein, CDR3 DNA. The D gene is left open where the match is weak. Size tells how often a clone was seen (once, few, many) or the class of an expanded clone, and some rows leave it out.

j_gene: TRBJ2-7; v_gene: TRBV6-6; d_gene: -; abundance: -; CDR3aa: CASSYGGQATEQYF; CDR3nt: TGTGCCAGCAGTTACGGCGGGCAGGCAACGGAGCAGTACTTC
j_gene: TRBJ1-3; v_gene: TRBV5-5; d_gene: -; abundance: -; CDR3aa: CASSFRELGNTIYF; CDR3nt: TGTGCCAGCAGCTTCAGGGAACTGGGAAACACCATATATTTT
j_gene: TRBJ1-1; v_gene: TRBV5-4; d_gene: -; abundance: -; CDR3aa: CASSLSGKDTEAFF; CDR3nt: TGTGCCAGCAGCTTGTCAGGGAAGGACACTGAAGCTTTCTTT
j_gene: TRBJ1-4; v_gene: TRBV4-1; d_gene: TRBD1; abundance: -; CDR3aa: CASSQGAGGNEKLFF; CDR3nt: TGCGCCAGCAGCCAAGGGGCAGGGGGCAATGAAAAACTGTTTTTT
j_gene: TRBJ1-2; v_gene: TRBV4-3; d_gene: -; abundance: -; CDR3aa: CASSLEPNYGYTF; CDR3nt: TGCGCCAGCAGCCTGGAACCTAACTATGGCTACACCTTC
j_gene: TRBJ2-3; v_gene: TRBV9; d_gene: -; abundance: -; CDR3aa: CASSELGSDTQYF; CDR3nt: TGTGCCAGCAGCGAGTTGGGGTCGGATACGCAGTATTTT
j_gene: TRBJ2-7; v_gene: TRBV5-1; d_gene: TRBD1; abundance: -; CDR3aa: CASLGTDGEQYF; CDR3nt: TGCGCCAGCCTCGGGACAGATGGCGAGCAGTACTTC
j_gene: TRBJ2-4; v_gene: TRBV19; d_gene: -; abundance: few; CDR3aa: CASSASSKNIQYF; CDR3nt: TGTGCCAGTAGTGCCAGCTCAAAAAACATTCAGTACTTC
j_gene: TRBJ2-5; v_gene: TRBV5-1; d_gene: TRBD2; abundance: -; CDR3aa: CASSLILAGGETQYF; CDR3nt: TGCGCCAGCAGCTTGATACTAGCGGGAGGGGAGACCCAGTACTTC
j_gene: TRBJ2-3; v_gene: TRBV7-2; d_gene: -; abundance: -; CDR3aa: CASSFGHNTDTQYF; CDR3nt: TGTGCCAGCAGCTTCGGTCACAACACAGATACGCAGTATTTT
j_gene: TRBJ2-7; v_gene: TRBV29-1; d_gene: -; abundance: once; CDR3aa: CSAVTGILYEQYF; CDR3nt: TGCAGCGCTGTGACAGGAATCCTCTACGAGCAGTACTTC
j_gene: TRBJ1-5; v_gene: TRBV19; d_gene: -; abundance: -; CDR3aa: CATQDGLYSNQPQHF; CDR3nt: TGTGCCACCCAGGACGGTCTATATAGCAATCAGCCCCAGCATTTT
j_gene: TRBJ2-5; v_gene: TRBV27; d_gene: -; abundance: -; CDR3aa: CASSLSRGNPWEETQYF; CDR3nt: TGTGCCAGCAGTTTATCCCGGGGAAACCCATGGGAAGAGACCCAGTACTTC
j_gene: TRBJ1-1; v_gene: TRBV30; d_gene: -; abundance: -; CDR3aa: CAWSTQHPNTEAFF; CDR3nt: TGTGCCTGGAGTACTCAGCACCCGAACACTGAAGCTTTCTTT
j_gene: TRBJ2-5; v_gene: TRBV5-1; d_gene: -; abundance: -; CDR3aa: CASSLRETQYF; CDR3nt: TGCGCCAGCAGCTTAAGGGAGACCCAGTACTTC
j_gene: TRBJ1-4; v_gene: TRBV29-1; d_gene: TRBD1; abundance: -; CDR3aa: CSVGAGQGATEKLFF; CDR3nt: TGCAGCGTTGGGGCGGGGCAGGGGGCCACTGAAAAACTGTTTTTT
j_gene: TRBJ2-7; v_gene: TRBV5-5; d_gene: -; abundance: -; CDR3aa: CASSLNFDVQDAYEQYF; CDR3nt: TGTGCCAGCAGCCTAAACTTCGACGTTCAAGACGCCTACGAGCAGTACTTC
j_gene: TRBJ2-1; v_gene: TRBV5-4; d_gene: -; abundance: -; CDR3aa: CASSLGTSSHNEQFF; CDR3nt: TGTGCCAGCAGCTTGGGGACATCTAGCCACAATGAGCAGTTCTTC
j_gene: TRBJ1-2; v_gene: TRBV2; d_gene: -; abundance: -; CDR3aa: CASKESNLPPIYSYTF; CDR3nt: TGTGCCAGCAAAGAATCCAATCTTCCCCCAATATATAGCTACACCTTC
j_gene: TRBJ1-3; v_gene: TRBV2; d_gene: -; abundance: -; CDR3aa: CASSKSSAVDPNSGNTIYF; CDR3nt: TGTGCCAGCAGTAAGAGTTCAGCGGTAGACCCCAACTCTGGAAACACCATATATTTT
j_gene: TRBJ2-5; v_gene: TRBV28; d_gene: -; abundance: once; CDR3aa: CASSSPTSTGETQYF; CDR3nt: TGTGCCAGCAGTTCCCCGACTTCTACAGGAGAGACCCAGTACTTC
j_gene: TRBJ2-7; v_gene: TRBV7-9; d_gene: -; abundance: -; CDR3aa: CASSSGTLSSYEQYF; CDR3nt: TGTGCCAGCAGTTCGGGCACCTTGAGCTCCTACGAGCAGTACTTC
j_gene: TRBJ2-1; v_gene: TRBV2; d_gene: -; abundance: -; CDR3aa: CASSDDSSYNEQFF; CDR3nt: TGTGCCAGCAGTGACGATAGCTCCTACAATGAGCAGTTCTTC
j_gene: TRBJ2-1; v_gene: TRBV30; d_gene: -; abundance: -; CDR3aa: CATTAASYNEQFF; CDR3nt: TGTGCCACCACAGCGGCATCCTACAATGAGCAGTTCTTC
j_gene: TRBJ2-1; v_gene: TRBV7-9; d_gene: TRBD2; abundance: -; CDR3aa: CASSPSPGGGINEQFF; CDR3nt: TGTGCCAGCAGCCCGAGCCCTGGGGGAGGGATCAATGAGCAGTTCTTC
j_gene: TRBJ1-2; v_gene: TRBV6-1; d_gene: TRBD1; abundance: once; CDR3aa: CASSDNRGQVYGYTF; CDR3nt: TGTGCCAGCAGTGATAACAGGGGGCAGGTCTATGGCTACACCTTC
j_gene: TRBJ2-6; v_gene: TRBV15; d_gene: -; abundance: -; CDR3aa: CATSRDASSGANVLTF; CDR3nt: TGTGCCACCAGCAGAGATGCGAGCTCTGGGGCCAACGTCCTGACTTTC
j_gene: TRBJ2-2; v_gene: TRBV6-5; d_gene: -; abundance: -; CDR3aa: CASSYSRAGELFF; CDR3nt: TGTGCCAGCAGTTACTCCAGGGCCGGGGAGCTGTTTTTT
j_gene: TRBJ2-1; v_gene: TRBV21-1; d_gene: -; abundance: -; CDR3aa: CASSKRDRTGEQFF; CDR3nt: TGTGCCAGCAGCAAACGGGACAGGACCGGTGAGCAGTTCTTC
j_gene: TRBJ1-2; v_gene: TRBV6-1; d_gene: -; abundance: -; CDR3aa: CASSPGRRGYTF; CDR3nt: TGTGCCAGCAGTCCGGGACGACGCGGCTACACCTTC
j_gene: TRBJ2-1; v_gene: TRBV5-4; d_gene: TRBD1; abundance: -; CDR3aa: CASSKDRDYNEQFF; CDR3nt: TGTGCCAGCAGCAAAGACAGGGACTACAATGAGCAGTTCTTC
j_gene: TRBJ1-2; v_gene: TRBV27; d_gene: -; abundance: -; CDR3aa: CASKLRAGDVYGYTF; CDR3nt: TGTGCCAGCAAACTCCGGGCGGGGGACGTCTATGGCTACACCTTC
j_gene: TRBJ1-2; v_gene: TRBV5-1; d_gene: TRBD1; abundance: few; CDR3aa: CASSLGTGDGYTF; CDR3nt: TGCGCCAGCAGCTTAGGGACAGGGGACGGCTACACCTTC
j_gene: TRBJ1-1; v_gene: TRBV9; d_gene: TRBD1; abundance: few; CDR3aa: CASRSWDRGKTFF; CDR3nt: TGTGCCAGCAGGAGTTGGGACAGGGGAAAAACTTTCTTT
j_gene: TRBJ2-7; v_gene: TRBV5-6; d_gene: -; abundance: -; CDR3aa: CASSYAGAEQYF; CDR3nt: TGTGCCAGCAGCTATGCAGGGGCCGAGCAGTACTTC
j_gene: TRBJ1-6; v_gene: TRBV4-2; d_gene: -; abundance: -; CDR3aa: CASSQERSSYNSPLHF; CDR3nt: TGTGCCAGCAGCCAAGAAAGGAGCTCCTATAATTCACCCCTCCACTTT
j_gene: TRBJ2-3; v_gene: TRBV6-1; d_gene: -; abundance: -; CDR3aa: CASSATRPSTDTQYF; CDR3nt: TGTGCCAGCAGTGCGACTCGTCCGAGCACAGATACGCAGTATTTT
j_gene: TRBJ2-2; v_gene: TRBV5-4; d_gene: TRBD1; abundance: -; CDR3aa: CASRLDRMNTGELFF; CDR3nt: TGTGCCAGCAGGTTGGACAGGATGAACACCGGGGAGCTGTTTTTT
j_gene: TRBJ2-5; v_gene: TRBV11-3; d_gene: TRBD2; abundance: -; CDR3aa: CASSLGTSGRAGETQYF; CDR3nt: TGTGCCAGCAGCCTAGGGACTAGCGGGAGGGCCGGGGAGACCCAGTACTTC
j_gene: TRBJ1-1; v_gene: TRBV7-2; d_gene: -; abundance: -; CDR3aa: CASSLQGLRSAFF; CDR3nt: TGTGCCAGCAGCTTACAGGGGTTACGTTCGGCTTTCTTT
j_gene: TRBJ1-4; v_gene: TRBV2; d_gene: -; abundance: -; CDR3aa: CASSGPRGPNEKLFF; CDR3nt: TGTGCCAGCAGTGGGCCCCGGGGGCCTAATGAAAAACTGTTTTTT
j_gene: TRBJ1-2; v_gene: TRBV29-1; d_gene: TRBD1; abundance: once; CDR3aa: CSVEGADYGYTF; CDR3nt: TGCAGCGTCGAGGGGGCTGACTATGGCTACACCTTC
j_gene: TRBJ2-1; v_gene: TRBV6-1; d_gene: TRBD1; abundance: -; CDR3aa: CASSKDRAYNEQFF; CDR3nt: TGTGCCAGCAGTAAGGACAGGGCATACAATGAGCAGTTCTTC
j_gene: TRBJ1-5; v_gene: TRBV6-1; d_gene: -; abundance: -; CDR3aa: CASSDWRGDQPQHF; CDR3nt: TGTGCCAGCAGTGATTGGAGGGGCGATCAGCCCCAGCATTTT
j_gene: TRBJ1-1; v_gene: TRBV30; d_gene: -; abundance: -; CDR3aa: CAWSRMGRADTEAFF; CDR3nt: TGTGCCTGGAGCAGGATGGGCAGGGCGGACACTGAAGCTTTCTTT
j_gene: TRBJ2-7; v_gene: TRBV27; d_gene: -; abundance: -; CDR3aa: CASSLLTAATEQYF; CDR3nt: TGTGCCAGCAGTTTATTAACCGCCGCCACCGAGCAGTACTTC
j_gene: TRBJ2-3; v_gene: TRBV6-5; d_gene: -; abundance: -; CDR3aa: CASSRRGVDTQYF; CDR3nt: TGTGCCAGCAGTAGAAGAGGGGTTGATACGCAGTATTTT
j_gene: TRBJ1-1; v_gene: TRBV7-2; d_gene: -; abundance: once; CDR3aa: CASSRTDYRTEAFF; CDR3nt: TGTGCCAGCAGTAGAACAGACTACAGGACTGAAGCTTTCTTT
j_gene: TRBJ2-7; v_gene: TRBV9; d_gene: TRBD2; abundance: -; CDR3aa: CASSVAGTSGYEQYF; CDR3nt: TGTGCCAGCAGCGTAGCCGGGACTAGCGGCTACGAGCAGTACTTC
j_gene: TRBJ1-3; v_gene: TRBV10-3; d_gene: -; abundance: -; CDR3aa: CATSNVLGDVGNTIYF; CDR3nt: TGTGCCACCAGCAACGTGCTAGGGGACGTCGGAAACACCATATATTTT
j_gene: TRBJ2-1; v_gene: TRBV19; d_gene: TRBD1; abundance: -; CDR3aa: CASSRSGTGGYEISYNEQFF; CDR3nt: TGTGCCAGTAGTAGATCCGGGACAGGGGGCTATGAGATTTCCTACAATGAGCAGTTCTTC
j_gene: TRBJ1-1; v_gene: TRBV11-2; d_gene: -; abundance: once; CDR3aa: CASSFPQEGTEAFF; CDR3nt: TGTGCCAGCAGCTTTCCCCAGGAGGGGACTGAAGCTTTCTTT
j_gene: TRBJ2-7; v_gene: TRBV2; d_gene: TRBD2; abundance: -; CDR3aa: CASTSGGGFYEQYF; CDR3nt: TGTGCCAGCACGTCGGGCGGGGGGTTCTACGAGCAGTACTTC
j_gene: TRBJ1-4; v_gene: TRBV5-1; d_gene: -; abundance: -; CDR3aa: CASSRLGTNEKLFF; CDR3nt: TGCGCCAGCAGCAGGCTAGGAACTAATGAAAAACTGTTTTTT
j_gene: TRBJ1-5; v_gene: TRBV10-3; d_gene: -; abundance: -; CDR3aa: CAISEWGANQPQHF; CDR3nt: TGTGCCATCAGTGAGTGGGGGGCCAATCAGCCCCAGCATTTT